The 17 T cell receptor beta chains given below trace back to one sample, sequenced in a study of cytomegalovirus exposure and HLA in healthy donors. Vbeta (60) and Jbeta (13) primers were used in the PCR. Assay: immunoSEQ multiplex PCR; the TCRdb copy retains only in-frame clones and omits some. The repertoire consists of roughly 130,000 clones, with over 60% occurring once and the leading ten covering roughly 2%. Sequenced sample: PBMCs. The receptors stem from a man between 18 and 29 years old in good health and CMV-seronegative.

CDR3 coding DNA: TGCGCCAGCAGTGATTCCAGCGGGAGGCCGGTGGATACGCAGTATTTT. Translated: CASSDSSGRPVDTQYF. The V call is TRBV10-1, the J call TRBJ2-3, with 9 positions matching TRBD2. The CDR3 runs 16 residues. After removal of 3 bases from V and 6 bases from J, the junction contained 10 bases not matched to a gene. Germline V gene lookup returns CDR1 WNHNN and CDR2 SYGVQD (reference sequence).

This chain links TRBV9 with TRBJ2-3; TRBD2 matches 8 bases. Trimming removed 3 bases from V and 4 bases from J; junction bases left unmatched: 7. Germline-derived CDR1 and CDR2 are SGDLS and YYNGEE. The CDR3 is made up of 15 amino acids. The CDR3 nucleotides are TGTGCCAGCAGCGGTAGCGGGACGGTCGCAGATACGCAGTATTTT. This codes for CASSGSGTVADTQYF.

The CDR3 region is CAWSGQLSDTQYF. CDR3 sequence (DNA): TGTGCCTGGAGTGGACAGCTCTCAGATACGCAGTATTTT. The chain carries TRBV30 and TRBJ2-3; D might be TRBD1 (5 bases). Germline loops: CDR1 GTSNPN, CDR2 SVGIG (reference sequence). The CDR3 length is 13 residues. V was trimmed by 1 base and J by 4 bases, leaving 9 bases between them.

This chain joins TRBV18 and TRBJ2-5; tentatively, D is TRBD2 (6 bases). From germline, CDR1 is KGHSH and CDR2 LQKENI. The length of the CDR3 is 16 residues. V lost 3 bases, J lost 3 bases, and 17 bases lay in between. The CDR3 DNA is TGTGCCAGCTCACCGTACAAGGCGTCGGGGGAAGAGACCCAGTACTTC. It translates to CASSPYKASGEETQYF.

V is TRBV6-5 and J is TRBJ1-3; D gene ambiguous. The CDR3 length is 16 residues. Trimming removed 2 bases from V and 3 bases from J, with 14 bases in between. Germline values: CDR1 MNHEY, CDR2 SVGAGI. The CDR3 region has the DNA TGTGCCAGCAGTTACGGTTGGCAGGAGGTTGGAAACACCATATATTTT. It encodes CASSYGWQEVGNTIYF.

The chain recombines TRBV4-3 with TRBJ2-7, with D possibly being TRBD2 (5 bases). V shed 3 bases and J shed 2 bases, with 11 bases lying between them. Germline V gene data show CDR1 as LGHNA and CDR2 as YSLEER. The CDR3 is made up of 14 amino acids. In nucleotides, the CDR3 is TGCGCCAGCAGCCAGGGTAGCGAGCCCTACGAGCAGTACTTC. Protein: CASSQGSEPYEQYF.

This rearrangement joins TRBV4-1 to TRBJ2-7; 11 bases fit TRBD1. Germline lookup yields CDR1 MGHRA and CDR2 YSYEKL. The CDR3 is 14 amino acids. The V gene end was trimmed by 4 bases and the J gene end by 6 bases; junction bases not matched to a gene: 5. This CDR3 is CASSPGDRGAEQYF. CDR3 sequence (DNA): TGCGCCAGCAGCCCCGGGGACAGGGGGGCCGAGCAGTACTTC.

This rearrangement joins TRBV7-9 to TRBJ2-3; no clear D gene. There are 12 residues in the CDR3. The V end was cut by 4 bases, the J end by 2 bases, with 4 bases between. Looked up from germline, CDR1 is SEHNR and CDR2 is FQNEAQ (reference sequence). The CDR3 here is CASSSLTDTQYF. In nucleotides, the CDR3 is TGTGCCAGCAGCTCCCTCACAGATACGCAGTATTTT.

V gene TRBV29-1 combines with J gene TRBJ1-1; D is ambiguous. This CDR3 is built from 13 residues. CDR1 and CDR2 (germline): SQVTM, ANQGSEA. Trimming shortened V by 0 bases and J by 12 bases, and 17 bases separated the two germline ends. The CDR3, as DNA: TGCAGCGTTGAAGATCCCGGTATCCGCCGTTCTTTCTTT. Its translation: CSVEDPGIRRSFF.

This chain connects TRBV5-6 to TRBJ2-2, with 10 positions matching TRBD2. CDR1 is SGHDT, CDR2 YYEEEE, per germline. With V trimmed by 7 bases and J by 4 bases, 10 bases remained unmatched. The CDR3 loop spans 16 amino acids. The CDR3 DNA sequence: TGTGCCAGCCGACCCCTTAGCGGGAGGAGCACCGGGGAGCTGTTTTTT. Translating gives CASRPLSGRSTGELFF. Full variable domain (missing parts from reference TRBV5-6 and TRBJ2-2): DAGVTQSPTHLIKTRGQQVTLRCSPKSGHDTVSWYQQALGQGPQFIFQYYEEEERQRGNFPDRFSGHQFPNYSSELNVNALLLGDSALYLCASRPLSGRSTGELFFGEGSRLTVL.

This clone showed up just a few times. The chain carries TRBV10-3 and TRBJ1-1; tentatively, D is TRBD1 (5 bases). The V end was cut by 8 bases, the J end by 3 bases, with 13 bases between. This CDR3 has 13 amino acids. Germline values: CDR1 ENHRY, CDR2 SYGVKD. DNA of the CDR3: TGTGCCATCTCGGTGGGGGAGGACACTGAAGCTTTCTTT. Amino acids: CAISVGEDTEAFF.

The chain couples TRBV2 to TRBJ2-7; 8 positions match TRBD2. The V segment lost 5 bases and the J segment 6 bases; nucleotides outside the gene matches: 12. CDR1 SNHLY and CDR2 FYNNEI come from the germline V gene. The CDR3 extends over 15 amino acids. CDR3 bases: TGTGCCAGCAGTCCACAAGCGGGAGTGAGTGGCGAGCAGTACGTC. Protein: CASSPQAGVSGEQYV.

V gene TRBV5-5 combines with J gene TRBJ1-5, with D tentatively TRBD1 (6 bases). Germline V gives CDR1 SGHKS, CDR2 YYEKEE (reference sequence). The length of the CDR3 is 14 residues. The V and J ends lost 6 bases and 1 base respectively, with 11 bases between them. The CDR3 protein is CASNPGQSNQPQHF. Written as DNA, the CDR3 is TGTGCCAGCAACCCGGGACAAAGCAATCAGCCCCAGCATTTT.

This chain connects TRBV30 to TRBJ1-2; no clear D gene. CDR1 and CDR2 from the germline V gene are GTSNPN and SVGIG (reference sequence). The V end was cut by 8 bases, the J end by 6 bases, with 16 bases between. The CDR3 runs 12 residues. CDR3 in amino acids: CAGTEGVDGYTF. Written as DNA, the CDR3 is TGTGCCGGTACTGAGGGCGTCGATGGCTACACCTTC.

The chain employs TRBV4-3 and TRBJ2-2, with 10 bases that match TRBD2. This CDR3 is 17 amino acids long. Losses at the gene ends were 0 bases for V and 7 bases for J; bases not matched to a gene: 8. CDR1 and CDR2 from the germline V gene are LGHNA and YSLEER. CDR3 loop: CASSQESLAGVDGELFF. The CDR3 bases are TGCGCCAGCAGCCAAGAGTCTCTAGCGGGAGTTGACGGGGAGCTGTTTTTT.

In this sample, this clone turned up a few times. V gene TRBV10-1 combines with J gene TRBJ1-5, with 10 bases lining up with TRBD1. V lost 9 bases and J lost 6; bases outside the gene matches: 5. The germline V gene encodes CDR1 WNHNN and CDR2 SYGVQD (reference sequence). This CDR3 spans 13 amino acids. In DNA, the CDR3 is TGCGCCAGAGGGACAGGGGTCGGTCAGCCCCAGCATTTT. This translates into CARGTGVGQPQHF.

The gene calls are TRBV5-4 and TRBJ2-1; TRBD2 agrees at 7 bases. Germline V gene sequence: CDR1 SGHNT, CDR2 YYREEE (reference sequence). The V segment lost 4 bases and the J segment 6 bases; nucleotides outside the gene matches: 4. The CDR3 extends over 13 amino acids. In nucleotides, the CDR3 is TGTGCCAGCAGCACCGGACTAGTCAATGAGCAGTTCTTC. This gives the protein CASSTGLVNEQFF.